Listed below are T cell receptor beta chains from one sample, sequenced in a study of blood T cell repertoires in COVID-19. Here immunoSEQ multiplex PCR was the method, and the copy in TCRdb shows in-frame clones only, minus some. The table includes around 300,000 clones, approximately 93% detected once. Sequences were obtained from peripheral blood. Receptor source: a woman between 25 and 40 years old with COVID-19, enrolled during active disease. CDR3s include the opening cysteine and the closing phenylalanine or tryptophan. The order of the fields is D gene, clone size, V gene, J gene, CDR3 protein, CDR3 DNA. D genes are given only for firm matches. The listing skips clone size in some rows; elsewhere it reads once, few, many or a size class.

d_gene: .; abundance: .; v_gene: TRBV6-1; j_gene: TRBJ2-7; CDR3aa: CASSEGPPEQYF; CDR3nt: TGTGCCAGCAGTGAAGGGCCGCCCGAGCAGTACTTC
d_gene: .; abundance: .; v_gene: TRBV7-2; j_gene: TRBJ1-5; CDR3aa: CASSSLRSNQPQHF; CDR3nt: TGTGCCAGCAGCTCGCTACGTAGCAATCAGCCCCAGCATTTT
d_gene: .; abundance: .; v_gene: TRBV7-2; j_gene: TRBJ2-2; CDR3aa: CASSYRQLNTGELFF; CDR3nt: TGTGCCAGCAGCTACAGGCAATTGAACACCGGGGAGCTGTTTTTT
d_gene: .; abundance: .; v_gene: TRBV5-4; j_gene: TRBJ1-6; CDR3aa: CASSYWRGGYSPLHF; CDR3nt: TGTGCCAGCAGCTACTGGAGGGGAGGTTATTCACCCCTCCACTTT
d_gene: .; abundance: .; v_gene: TRBV2; j_gene: TRBJ1-2; CDR3aa: CASSIGQINYGYTF; CDR3nt: TGTGCCAGCAGTATCGGACAAATTAACTATGGCTACACCTTC
d_gene: .; abundance: .; v_gene: TRBV21-1; j_gene: TRBJ2-3; CDR3aa: CASSLTSGNTDTQYF; CDR3nt: TGTGCCAGCAGCTTGACTAGCGGGAACACAGATACGCAGTATTTT
d_gene: .; abundance: .; v_gene: TRBV4-1; j_gene: TRBJ2-7; CDR3aa: CASSVGQTTHEQYF; CDR3nt: TGCGCCAGCAGTGTAGGACAGACCACACACGAGCAGTACTTC
d_gene: TRBD1; abundance: .; v_gene: TRBV6-5; j_gene: TRBJ2-7; CDR3aa: CASSYGDREYF; CDR3nt: TGTGCCAGCAGTTACGGGGACAGAGAGTACTTC
d_gene: .; abundance: .; v_gene: TRBV5-4; j_gene: TRBJ2-1; CDR3aa: CASSLGSARDEQFF; CDR3nt: TGTGCCAGCAGCTTGGGGTCCGCTAGAGATGAGCAGTTCTTC
d_gene: .; abundance: .; v_gene: TRBV5-6; j_gene: TRBJ1-1; CDR3aa: CASSYARNTEAFF; CDR3nt: TGTGCCAGCAGTTATGCTAGGAACACTGAAGCTTTCTTT
d_gene: .; abundance: .; v_gene: TRBV28; j_gene: TRBJ2-7; CDR3aa: CASTDPTSRFEQYF; CDR3nt: TGTGCCAGCACCGACCCCACTAGCAGGTTCGAGCAGTACTTC
d_gene: .; abundance: .; v_gene: TRBV5-5; j_gene: TRBJ1-1; CDR3aa: CASSLTPTGPGTEAFF; CDR3nt: TGTGCCAGCAGCTTAACCCCTACAGGGCCAGGGACTGAAGCTTTCTTT
d_gene: .; abundance: .; v_gene: TRBV12-3/TRBV12-4; j_gene: TRBJ1-2; CDR3aa: CASSLEGYDGYTF; CDR3nt: TGTGCCAGCAGTTTAGAGGGGTACGATGGCTACACCTTC
d_gene: TRBD1; abundance: .; v_gene: TRBV7-9; j_gene: TRBJ1-1; CDR3aa: CASSTRGDTEAFF; CDR3nt: TGTGCCAGCAGCACCAGGGGGGACACTGAAGCTTTCTTT
d_gene: .; abundance: .; v_gene: TRBV4-2; j_gene: TRBJ2-2; CDR3aa: CASSPVMAGNTGELFF; CDR3nt: TGTGCCAGCAGCCCGGTTATGGCGGGTAACACCGGGGAGCTGTTTTTT
d_gene: .; abundance: .; v_gene: TRBV6-5; j_gene: TRBJ2-3; CDR3aa: CASSYSPRLGDTQYF; CDR3nt: TGTGCCAGCAGTTACTCGCCGCGGCTGGGAGATACGCAGTATTTT
d_gene: .; abundance: .; v_gene: TRBV2; j_gene: TRBJ1-4; CDR3aa: CASSPGFRNEKLFF; CDR3nt: TGTGCCAGCAGTCCAGGGTTTCGTAATGAAAAACTGTTTTTT
d_gene: .; abundance: .; v_gene: TRBV7-9; j_gene: TRBJ2-4; CDR3aa: CASSFGNIQYF; CDR3nt: TGTGCCAGCAGCTTCGGAAACATTCAGTACTTC
d_gene: .; abundance: .; v_gene: TRBV11-2; j_gene: TRBJ1-3; CDR3aa: CASSLDRQLGNTIYF; CDR3nt: TGTGCCAGCAGCTTAGACAGACAGCTAGGAAACACCATATATTTT
d_gene: .; abundance: .; v_gene: TRBV19; j_gene: TRBJ1-4; CDR3aa: CASSIDTATNEKLFF; CDR3nt: TGTGCCAGTAGTATCGACACCGCAACTAATGAAAAACTGTTTTTT
d_gene: .; abundance: once; v_gene: TRBV11-2; j_gene: TRBJ1-2; CDR3aa: CASSLQTSYGYTF; CDR3nt: TGTGCCAGCAGCTTGCAAACTTCCTATGGCTACACCTTC
d_gene: TRBD1; abundance: once; v_gene: TRBV2; j_gene: TRBJ2-7; CDR3aa: CASRSGQGVEQYF; CDR3nt: TGTGCCAGCAGATCAGGACAGGGGGTTGAGCAGTACTTC
d_gene: TRBD1; abundance: .; v_gene: TRBV6-5; j_gene: TRBJ2-7; CDR3aa: CASSRDRVRNEQYF; CDR3nt: TGTGCCAGCAGCAGGGACAGGGTCAGAAACGAGCAGTACTTC
d_gene: TRBD2; abundance: few; v_gene: TRBV19; j_gene: TRBJ2-1; CDR3aa: CASSLSTSGAYNEQFF; CDR3nt: TGTGCCAGTAGTCTCTCTACTAGCGGAGCCTACAATGAGCAGTTCTTC
d_gene: .; abundance: .; v_gene: TRBV18; j_gene: TRBJ1-3; CDR3aa: CASSPPTLSGNTIYF; CDR3nt: TGTGCCAGCTCACCCCCGACACTCTCTGGAAACACCATATATTTT
d_gene: TRBD1; abundance: once; v_gene: TRBV25-1; j_gene: TRBJ1-3; CDR3aa: CASSRDSFSGNTIYF; CDR3nt: TGTGCCAGCAGCCGGGACAGCTTCTCTGGAAACACCATATATTTT
d_gene: .; abundance: .; v_gene: TRBV24-1; j_gene: TRBJ2-2; CDR3aa: CATSHPGRGDRTGELFF; CDR3nt: TGTGCCACCAGCCACCCGGGGAGGGGGGATCGTACCGGGGAGCTGTTTTTT
d_gene: .; abundance: .; v_gene: TRBV5-6; j_gene: TRBJ1-2; CDR3aa: CASSTTVNYGYTF; CDR3nt: TGTGCCAGCAGCACGACAGTAAACTATGGCTACACCTTC
d_gene: TRBD1; abundance: .; v_gene: TRBV6-5; j_gene: TRBJ2-7; CDR3aa: CASSTRQGASPEQYF; CDR3nt: TGTGCCAGCAGTACTCGACAGGGGGCTTCCCCCGAGCAGTACTTC
d_gene: .; abundance: .; v_gene: TRBV28; j_gene: TRBJ1-1; CDR3aa: CASSLQQGGTEAFF; CDR3nt: TGTGCCAGCAGTTTACAGCAGGGTGGGACTGAAGCTTTCTTT
d_gene: .; abundance: .; v_gene: TRBV19; j_gene: TRBJ2-3; CDR3aa: CASRPRAFTDTQYF; CDR3nt: TGTGCCAGTAGGCCCAGGGCGTTCACAGATACGCAGTATTTT